This passage covers 2 T cell receptor beta chains from one sample sequenced in a study of T cell responses to AZD1222 COVID-19 vaccine. Profiling relied on immunoSEQ multiplex PCR, and the TCRdb table lists in-frame clones only, not all of them. The data show more than 95,000 clones, with about 89% seen just once and over 8.5% held by the top ten. Material: peripheral blood, obtained on day 0 of MenACWY control vaccination. Receptors were obtained from an adult in good health.

This chain joins TRBV19 and TRBJ1-5, with 11 nucleotides matching TRBD1. There are 14 residues in the CDR3. V lost 4 bases and J lost 6; bases outside the gene matches: 2. CDR1 LNHDA and CDR2 SQIVND come from the germline V gene (reference sequence). CDR3 sequence: CASSTGTGGQPQHF. The CDR3 nucleotides read TGTGCCAGTAGTACCGGGACAGGGGGTCAGCCCCAGCATTTT.

The chain couples TRBV7-2 to TRBJ2-5, with unresolved D. Germline V gene lookup returns CDR1 SGHTA and CDR2 FQGNSA. The CDR3 runs to 14 residues. Trimming cost V 1 base and J 2 bases, with 8 bases left between them. The CDR3 protein is CASSLDSAQETQYF. The CDR3 DNA reads as TGTGCCAGCAGCTTAGACAGTGCACAAGAGACCCAGTACTTC.